These 19 T cell receptor beta chains originate from one sample sequenced in a study of molecular identifiers for immune sequencing clone quantification. TCRdb reanalysed the PCR reads using MiXCR and keeps one entry per CDR3 protein. The sample yields 550,000 to 750,000 distinct CDR3 sequences, 15% to 20% seen once. The sequenced sample was naive CD8+ T cells from blood, with Jurkat cell RNA spiked in. Stated subset: FACS-sorted CD8+CD4-CCR7+CD45RA+ naive T cells. These receptors were obtained from a human donor in good health. Some libraries in this study had Jurkat cell RNA spiked in.

Regarding this clonotype: Since no conserved phenylalanine or tryptophan closes the CDR3, a read error is the likely cause. The rearrangement uses TRBV7-9 and TRBJ1-1; D is undetermined. Trimming removed 4 bases from V and 3 bases from J, with 21 bases in between. CDR3 length equals 17 residues. Per the germline V gene, CDR1 is SEHNR and CDR2 is FQNEAQ (reference sequence). CDR3 loop: CASSSGALGLKDTEAFS. The CDR3 nucleotides read TGTGCCAGCAGCTCAGGTGCTCTGGGCCTGAAAGACACTGAAGCTTTCTCT.

The sample holds many counts of this clonotype. The chain employs TRBV6-5 and TRBJ2-3, with unresolved D. The length of the CDR3 is 15 residues. CDR1 MNHEY and CDR2 SVGAGI come from the germline V gene. V was trimmed by 6 bases and J by 0 bases, leaving 13 bases between them. CDR3 amino acids: CASRDRHGSTDTQYF. The CDR3 nucleotides are TGTGCCAGCAGGGATCGACACGGGAGCACAGATACGCAGTATTTT.

In its sample, this clonotype was seen many times. At one boundary the junction diverges from the germline segment, which might be a read error. The chain combines TRBV6-2 or TRBV6-3 with TRBJ2-2; 13 nucleotides align to TRBD2. This CDR3 spans 17 amino acids. Germline lookup yields CDR1 MNHEY and CDR2 SVGEGT. The CDR3 DNA is TGTGCCAGCACTTATCCGACCGGGACTAGCGGGGCCGGGGGGCTGTTTTTT. This codes for CASTYPTGTSGAGGLFF.

The sample holds many counts of this clonotype. DNA of the CDR3: TGTGCCAGCAGCTTAGTGGGACCTCCCATGAACACTGAAGCTTTCTTT. Translating gives CASSLVGPPMNTEAFF. V gene TRBV7-9 combines with J gene TRBJ1-1; TRBD1 might be the D (5 bases). This CDR3 spans 16 amino acids. V lost 1 base and J 0 bases, leaving 12 bases between the germline ends. Germline V gene sequence: CDR1 SEHNR, CDR2 FQNEAQ (reference sequence).

Points on this clonotype: At one end the junction does not follow the germline gene, possibly because of a read error. The rearrangement links TRBV29-1 to TRBJ2-1, with D unclear. CDR3 size: 16 residues. Germline lookup yields CDR1 SQVTM and CDR2 ANQGSEA. The CDR3 loop reads CSAEISDPSSYNEQFF. The CDR3, as DNA: TGCAGCGCTGAAATCAGCGACCCGAGCTCCTACAATGAGCAGTTCTTC.

This clonotype was recorded many times. V and J are TRBV9 and TRBJ2-1, with D possibly being TRBD2 (7 bases). This CDR3 has 16 residues. In germline, CDR1 is SGDLS, CDR2 YYNGEE. V lost 4 bases, J lost 4 bases, and 18 bases lay in between. The DNA for the CDR3 is TGTGCCAGCAGCCTAAGAAAACAGGGAGGGTACAATGAGCAGTTCTTC. This codes for CASSLRKQGGYNEQFF.

For the CDR3, the DNA is TGTGCCAGCAGCCGACCGTTCGGACAGCTAGATAATGAAAAACTGTTTTTT. This translates into CASSRPFGQLDNEKLFF. The rearrangement uses TRBV7-9 and TRBJ1-4; D may be TRBD1 (6 bases). Germline values: CDR1 SEHNR, CDR2 FQNEAQ (reference sequence). Trimming pared 5 bases from V and 4 bases from J, leaving 20 bases between. The CDR3 runs 17 residues.

The sample holds one count of this clonotype. It may be a read error: a sequence one base away is much more abundant. CDR3 sequence (DNA): TGCAGTGCTAGAGATCCCGCTAGCGGGGGCCGGGTTTTGTGGACAGATACGCAGTATTTT. Translated, it gives CSARDPASGGRVLWTDTQYF. The chain employs TRBV20-1 and TRBJ2-3; 10 bases are a match to TRBD2. V shed 0 bases, J shed 3 bases, and the junction held 18 bases outside the gene matches. The CDR3 extends over 20 amino acids. Germline V gene sequence: CDR1 DFQATT, CDR2 SNEGSKA (reference sequence).

This clonotype was detected a few times. The CDR3 spells CAIAAATDRAYEQYF. For the CDR3, the DNA is TGTGCCATCGCCGCGGCGACGGACCGAGCCTACGAGCAGTACTTC. The chain carries TRBV10-3 and TRBJ2-7, with D uncertain. The germline V gene has CDR1 ENHRY and CDR2 SYGVKD. This CDR3 spans 15 amino acids. The germline V and J ends were trimmed by 8 bases and 2 bases, with 19 bases remaining between them.

The genes are TRBV6-2 or TRBV6-3 and TRBJ1-1, with D unresolved. The CDR3 sequence is 13 residues long. Trimming cost V 4 bases and J 6 bases, with 12 bases left between them. Germline CDR1 and CDR2: MNHEY and SVGEGT. The CDR3: CASSFAGWAEAFF. The CDR3 DNA reads as TGTGCCAGCAGTTTCGCGGGTTGGGCTGAAGCTTTCTTT.

At least ten counts were recorded for this clonotype. This rearrangement joins TRBV27 to TRBJ2-7, with D perhaps matching TRBD1 (6 bases). CDR1 is MNHEY and CDR2 is SMNVEV in the germline V gene (reference sequence). This CDR3 is 14 amino acids long. V lost 4 bases and J lost 2, with 12 bases in between. The CDR3 nucleotides read TGTGCCAGCAGTTCCCAGACAGGCACCTACGAGCAGTACTTC. Translation gives CASSSQTGTYEQYF.

This clonotype was observed many times. This rearrangement joins TRBV4-1 to TRBJ1-1, with a tentative D call TRBD1 (6 bases). CDR1 MGHRA and CDR2 YSYEKL come from the germline V gene. CDR3 length: 15 amino acids. Trimming left V 0 bases short and J 6 bases short, with 14 bases between. CDR3 sequence (DNA): TGCGCCAGCAGCCAAGAGATTGGGGGGCAGGCTGAAGCTTTCTTT. Translation: CASSQEIGGQAEAFF.

This chain uses TRBV3-1 with TRBJ2-1; D ambiguous. V was shortened by 1 base and J by 3 bases, with 10 bases between the two germline ends. The CDR3 covers 15 residues. Germline assignment: CDR1 LGHDT and CDR2 YNNKEL (reference sequence). The CDR3 loop is CASSQAKRNYNEQFF. CDR3 DNA: TGTGCCAGCAGCCAAGCCAAAAGGAACTACAATGAGCAGTTCTTC.

On this clonotype itself: A much bigger clone sits one base away, suggesting this may be a read error. The CDR3 nucleotides are TGTGCCAGCGGTAGTTACGACAGGGAGGGGCCCTGGAGCAATCAGCCCCAGCATTTT. Protein product: CASGSYDREGPWSNQPQHF. The chain has TRBV6-2 or TRBV6-3 and TRBJ1-5; 7 nucleotides agree with TRBD1. The CDR3 has 19 amino acids. Germline CDR1 reads MNHEY; CDR2 reads SVGEGT. Losses at the gene ends were 8 bases for V and 1 base for J; bases not matched to a gene: 20.

A single count supports this clonotype. The V call is TRBV9, the J call TRBJ1-1, with D perhaps TRBD1 (5 bases). Germline values: CDR1 SGDLS, CDR2 YYNGEE. The CDR3 runs to 13 residues. Trimming cost V 4 bases and J 6 bases, with 13 bases left between them. The CDR3 DNA is TGTGCCAGCAGCACCGGGGCCCACGCTGAAGCTTTCTTT. Translated: CASSTGAHAEAFF.

In regard to this clonotype: The junction differs from germline at one of its ends, possibly a read error. The chain has TRBV6-1 and TRBJ1-1, with 8 positions matching TRBD1. Looked up from germline, CDR1 is MNHNS and CDR2 is SASEGT. This CDR3 contains 13 residues. CDR3 loop: CASSPGGRSEALF. In DNA, the CDR3 is TGTGCCAGCTCTCCAGGGGGCAGGTCTGAAGCTCTCTTT.

This clonotype came up many times. An end of the junction differs from the germline gene, which may be a read error. The rearrangement links TRBV5-1 to TRBJ1-1; a weak D match, TRBD1 (6 bases). This CDR3 spans 14 amino acids. Germline V gene lookup returns CDR1 SGHRS and CDR2 YFSETQ. For the CDR3, the DNA is TGTGCCAGCAGCTTAGCAGGGGCGGACACTGAAGCTTTCTTT. Encoded protein: CASSLAGADTEAFF. The variable domain in full, with the rest retrieved from reference TRBV5-1 and TRBJ1-1, is KAGVTQTPRYLIKTRGQQVTLSCSPISGHRSVSWYQQTPGQGLQFLFEYFSETQRNKGNFPGRFSGRQFSNSRSEMNVSTLELGDSALYLCASSLAGADTEAFFGQGTRLTVV.

This clonotype was recorded many times. This chain uses TRBV6-2 or TRBV6-3 with TRBJ2-7; tentative D call: TRBD2 (5 bases). The germline gives CDR1 MNHEY, CDR2 SVGEGT. Trimming pared 11 bases from V and 6 bases from J, leaving 17 bases between. CDR3 length: 12 residues. The DNA for the CDR3 is TGTGCCGTAACCACGGGGTTGGCCGAGCAGTACTTC. It encodes CAVTTGLAEQYF.

Points on this clonotype: This clone may be a read error of a much larger clone one base away. The V gene is TRBV4-1, the J gene TRBJ1-5; 7 bases align to TRBD1. V trimming: 4 bases; J trimming: 2 bases; junction bases outside the gene matches: 8. The CDR3 is made up of 16 amino acids. Germline CDR1 and CDR2: MGHRA and YSYEKL. The CDR3 coding sequence is TGCGCCAGCAGCCGAACGACAGGGATGGGCAATCAGCCCCAGCATTTT. It translates to CASSRTTGMGNQPQHF.